Listed below are T cell receptor beta chains from one sample, sequenced in a study of T-cell memory formation after mild COVID-19. TCRdb reanalysed the 5' RACE reads using MiXCR and keeps one entry per CDR3 protein. The sample yields around 13,000 distinct CDR3 sequences, around 11% seen once. Specimen: PBMCs or a T cell subset sorted from them (not recorded which). The receptors shown here come from an adult woman who had mild COVID-19 (a few samples of this study predate the infection). Cell type and time point are not known. Both conserved end residues are part of each CDR3. The D gene is left open where the match is weak. Not every row has a clone size; where given, it reads once, few, many or a size class.

v_call	j_call	d_call	clone_size	cdr3_aa	cdr3_nt
TRBV4-2	TRBJ2-1	TRBD2	medium-sized	CASSQASGGPLNEQFF	TGTGCCAGCAGCCAGGCAAGCGGGGGGCCTCTCAATGAGCAGTTCTTC
TRBV12-3/TRBV12-4	TRBJ2-5	NA	NA	CASSRSGDGKTQYF	TGTGCCAGCAGCCGCTCCGGGGACGGAAAGACCCAGTACTTC
TRBV10-2	TRBJ2-1	TRBD1	NA	CASSESRGRQFF	TGCGCCAGCAGTGAGTCCAGGGGGCGTCAGTTCTTC
TRBV7-3	TRBJ1-2	NA	NA	CASSLSPRGNYGYTF	TGTGCCAGCAGCTTATCCCCCAGGGGAAACTATGGCTACACCTTC
TRBV11-3	TRBJ2-1	TRBD2	few	CASSFLIGDYNNEQFF	TGTGCCAGCAGCTTCCTCATTGGGGACTACAACAATGAGCAGTTCTTC
TRBV7-2	TRBJ1-2	TRBD1	many	CASRDAWTGGGYTF	TGTGCCAGCAGGGACGCTTGGACAGGGGGTGGCTACACCTTC
TRBV9	TRBJ2-7	NA	many	CASSVAVSGTGEQYF	TGTGCCAGCAGCGTAGCCGTTTCAGGGACGGGCGAGCAGTACTTC
TRBV24-1	TRBJ2-3	TRBD1	NA	CATSDLRDRATDTQYF	TGTGCCACCAGTGATCTCCGGGACAGGGCCACAGATACGCAGTATTTT
TRBV5-1	TRBJ1-4	NA	NA	CASSSIPDYTDEKLFF	TGCGCCAGCAGCTCCATCCCAGACTACACCGATGAAAAACTGTTTTTT
TRBV19	TRBJ2-3	NA	NA	CASSILQGGFADTQYF	TGTGCCAGTAGTATCCTGCAGGGGGGGTTTGCAGATACGCAGTATTTT
TRBV6-5	TRBJ2-2	TRBD2	many	CASSYLGLAFTGELFF	TGTGCCAGCAGTTACTTGGGACTAGCTTTCACCGGGGAGCTGTTTTTT
TRBV2	TRBJ2-1	TRBD1	NA	CASSGPGQGYNEQFF	TGTGCCAGCAGTGGCCCGGGACAGGGGTACAATGAGCAGTTCTTC
TRBV5-1	TRBJ2-7	NA	many	CASSPGVNEQYF	TGCGCCAGCAGCCCCGGAGTTAACGAGCAGTACTTC
TRBV20-1	TRBJ2-4	TRBD2	NA	CSARGTSGKEGSIQYF	TGCAGTGCTAGAGGGACTAGCGGGAAGGAGGGAAGCATTCAGTACTTC
TRBV6-5	TRBJ2-7	TRBD1	many	CASSFPGTGTYEQYF	TGTGCCAGCAGCTTCCCAGGGACAGGAACCTACGAGCAGTACTTC
TRBV14	TRBJ2-2	NA	many	CASSQVSVTGELFF	TGTGCCAGCAGCCAAGTTTCCGTGACCGGGGAGCTGTTTTTT
TRBV7-6	TRBJ2-1	TRBD2	medium-sized	CASSYPLAGGRDEQFF	TGTGCCAGCAGCTACCCCTTAGCGGGAGGGCGCGATGAGCAGTTCTTC
TRBV4-2	TRBJ2-4	NA	many	CASSQVLGPAKNIQYF	TGTGCCAGCAGCCAAGTCTTGGGTCCAGCCAAAAACATTCAGTACTTC